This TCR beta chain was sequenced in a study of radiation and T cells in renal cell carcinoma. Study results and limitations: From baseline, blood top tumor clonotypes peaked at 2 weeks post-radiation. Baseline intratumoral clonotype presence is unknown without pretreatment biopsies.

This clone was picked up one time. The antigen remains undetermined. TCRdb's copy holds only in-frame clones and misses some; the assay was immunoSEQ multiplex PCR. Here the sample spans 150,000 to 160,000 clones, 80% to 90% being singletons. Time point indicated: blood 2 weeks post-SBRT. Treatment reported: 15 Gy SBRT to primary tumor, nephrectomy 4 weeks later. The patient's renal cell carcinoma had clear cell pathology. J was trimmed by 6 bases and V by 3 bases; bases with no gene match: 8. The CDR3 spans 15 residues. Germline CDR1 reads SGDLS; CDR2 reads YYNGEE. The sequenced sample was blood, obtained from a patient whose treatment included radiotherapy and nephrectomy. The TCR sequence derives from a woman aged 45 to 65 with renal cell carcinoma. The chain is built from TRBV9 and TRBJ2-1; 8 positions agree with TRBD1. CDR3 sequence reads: CASSGGQGPPNEQFF. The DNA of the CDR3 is TGTGCCAGCAGCGGCGGACAGGGCCCGCCCAATGAGCAGTTCTTC.